This entry is about one T cell receptor (beta chain). The sample comes from a study of blood T cells in healthy people across ages. V lost 5 bases to trimming and J lost 9 bases, with 17 bases between them. The CDR3 has 14 amino acids. Germline V gives CDR1 SGHTA, CDR2 FQGTGA. Combining a sample-barcoded 5' primer with a J-beta primer mix, a second PCR ran for roughly 7 to 12 cycles. TCRdb re-analysed the 5' RACE reads in MiXCR, keeping a single row per CDR3 protein. The sample yields approximately 820,000 distinct CDR3 sequences, around 42% seen once. The TCR was taken from a man between 60 and 70 years old in good health. The rearrangement links TRBV7-3 to TRBJ2-1, with D maybe TRBD2 (5 bases). Sequencing input: blood. The DNA for the CDR3 is TGTGCCAGCAGCCCGGAATTAATTCGGGGTGAGCAGTTCTTC. Encoded protein: CASSPELIRGEQFF.